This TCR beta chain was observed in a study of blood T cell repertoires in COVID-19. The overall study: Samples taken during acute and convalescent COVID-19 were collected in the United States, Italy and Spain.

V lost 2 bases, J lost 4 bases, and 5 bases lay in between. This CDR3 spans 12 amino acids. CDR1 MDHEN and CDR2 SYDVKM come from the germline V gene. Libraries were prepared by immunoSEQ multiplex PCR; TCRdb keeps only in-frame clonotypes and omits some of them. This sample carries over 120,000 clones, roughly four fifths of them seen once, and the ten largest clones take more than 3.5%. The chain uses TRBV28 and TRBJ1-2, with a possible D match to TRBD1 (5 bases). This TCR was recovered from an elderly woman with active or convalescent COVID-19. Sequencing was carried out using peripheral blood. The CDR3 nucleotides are TGTGCCAGCAGTTTAGGGGCCTATGGCTACACCTTC. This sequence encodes CASSLGAYGYTF.